This record concerns one TCR beta chain sequence. Original processing methods: Quantification of nucleated cells was approximated via reference gene primer amplification. The repertoire was sequenced with immunoSEQ multiplex PCR; TCRdb's copy has only in-frame clones and lacks some. Clone size and V and J calls were adopted from that table, with D and trimming inferred from the DNA. The profile shows roughly 43,000 clones, 86% of them singletons. This specimen belongs to a study of blood T cell repertoires in COVID-19. Study as a whole: The United States, Italy and Spain provided the acute and convalescent COVID-19 samples. PBMCs, B-cell-depleted T cells, or T cells were the source of the cDNA or gDNA that made up the material.

Germline V CDR1 and CDR2: LGHNA, YSLEER. V dropped 0 bases and J dropped 7; count of bases not matched to a gene: 5. This CDR3 is built from 15 residues. V gene TRBV4-3 combines with J gene TRBJ2-1; 8 bases match TRBD2. The origin of this receptor is a man between 60 and 75 years old with active COVID-19. The sequenced material came from peripheral blood. CDR3 DNA: TGCGCCAGCAGCCAAGATTCGGGAGGGCCTAATGAGCAGTTCTTC. Protein product: CASSQDSGGPNEQFF.